The clone carrying this TCR beta chain was picked up a small number of times. The data were obtained in a study of blood T cells in healthy people across ages. The CDR3 runs 16 residues. The germline CDR1 and CDR2 sequences are MGHRA and YSYEKL. The V gene end was trimmed by 1 base and the J gene end by 7 bases; junction bases not matched to a gene: 6. At least 6.5 million PBMCs were isolated per sample. The use of a sample-barcoded 5' primer and a J-beta primer mix characterized a second PCR of roughly 6 to 11 cycles. MiXCR was run by TCRdb on the 5' RACE reads, yielding one entry per CDR3 protein. The sample has roughly 1.7 million distinct CDR3 sequences; about 31% are singletons.

Sequenced input: blood. The chain couples TRBV4-1 to TRBJ1-6; 8 bases match TRBD1. This receptor was obtained from a woman younger than 45 in good health. The CDR3 DNA is TGCGCCAGCAGCCAAGGGGGGCAGGGGGCGAATTCACCCCTCCACTTT. Its protein is CASSQGGQGANSPLHF.